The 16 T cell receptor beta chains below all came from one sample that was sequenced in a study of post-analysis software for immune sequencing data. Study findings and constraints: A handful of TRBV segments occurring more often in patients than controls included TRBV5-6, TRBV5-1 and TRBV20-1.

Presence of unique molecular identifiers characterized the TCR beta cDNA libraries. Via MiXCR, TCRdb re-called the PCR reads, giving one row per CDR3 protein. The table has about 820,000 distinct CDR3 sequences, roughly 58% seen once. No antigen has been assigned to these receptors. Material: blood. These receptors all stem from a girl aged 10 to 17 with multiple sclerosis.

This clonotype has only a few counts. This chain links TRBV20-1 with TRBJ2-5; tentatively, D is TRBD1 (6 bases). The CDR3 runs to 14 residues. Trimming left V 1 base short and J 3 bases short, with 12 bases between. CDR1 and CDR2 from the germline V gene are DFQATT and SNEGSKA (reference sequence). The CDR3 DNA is TGCAGTGCTAGAGGTTTGGCAGGGGAAGAGACCCAGTACTTC. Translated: CSARGLAGEETQYF.

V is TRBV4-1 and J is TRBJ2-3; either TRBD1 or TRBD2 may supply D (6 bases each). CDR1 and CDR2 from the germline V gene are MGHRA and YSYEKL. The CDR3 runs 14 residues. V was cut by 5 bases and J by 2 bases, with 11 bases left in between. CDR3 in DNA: TGCGCCAGCAGCGGAGGGGGGTTCACAGATACGCAGTATTTT. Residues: CASSGGGFTDTQYF.

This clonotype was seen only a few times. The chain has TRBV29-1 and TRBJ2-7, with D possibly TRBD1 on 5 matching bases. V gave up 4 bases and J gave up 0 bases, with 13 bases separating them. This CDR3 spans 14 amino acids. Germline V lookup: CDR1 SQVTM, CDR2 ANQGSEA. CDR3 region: CSVVPWGRSYEQYF. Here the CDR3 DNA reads TGCAGCGTTGTCCCCTGGGGCCGCTCCTACGAGCAGTACTTC.

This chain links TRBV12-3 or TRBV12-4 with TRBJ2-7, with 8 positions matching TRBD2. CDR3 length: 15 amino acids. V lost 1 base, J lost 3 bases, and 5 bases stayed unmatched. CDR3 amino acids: CASSLGAGAYYEQYF. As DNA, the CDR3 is TGTGCCAGCAGTTTAGGAGCGGGGGCGTACTACGAGCAGTACTTC.

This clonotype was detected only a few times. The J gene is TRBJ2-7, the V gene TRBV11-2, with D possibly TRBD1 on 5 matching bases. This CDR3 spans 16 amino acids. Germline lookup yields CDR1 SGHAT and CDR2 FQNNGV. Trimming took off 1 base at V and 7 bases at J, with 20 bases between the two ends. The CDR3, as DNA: TGTGCCAGCAGCTTAGCGGCAGGACACCCATACAATGAGCAGTACTTC. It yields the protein CASSLAAGHPYNEQYF.

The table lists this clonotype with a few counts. Written as DNA, the CDR3 is TGTGCCAGCAGTGTATCTGTTACGCAGTATTTT. Amino acid sequence: CASSVSVTQYF. The V gene is TRBV6-1, the J gene TRBJ2-3; D ambiguous. Germline V gene sequence: CDR1 MNHNS, CDR2 SASEGT. V gave up 4 bases and J gave up 8 bases, with 7 bases separating them. The CDR3 consists of 11 residues.

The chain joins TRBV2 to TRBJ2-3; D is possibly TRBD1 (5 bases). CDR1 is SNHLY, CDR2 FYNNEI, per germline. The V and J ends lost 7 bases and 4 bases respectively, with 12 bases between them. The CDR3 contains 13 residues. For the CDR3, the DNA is TGTGCCAGCAAGGGGCTAGTTGCAGATACGCAGTATTTT. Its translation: CASKGLVADTQYF.

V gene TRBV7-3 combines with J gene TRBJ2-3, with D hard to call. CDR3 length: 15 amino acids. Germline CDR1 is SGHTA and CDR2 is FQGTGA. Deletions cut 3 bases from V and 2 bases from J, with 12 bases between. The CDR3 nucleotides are TGTGCCAGCAGCTTCGGCAGGTCGAACACAGATACGCAGTATTTT. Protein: CASSFGRSNTDTQYF.

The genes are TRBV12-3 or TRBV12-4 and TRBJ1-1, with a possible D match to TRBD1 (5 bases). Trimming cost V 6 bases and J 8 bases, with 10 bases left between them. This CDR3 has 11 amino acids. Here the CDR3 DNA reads TGTGCCAGCAGACCGCGGGGGGAAGCTTTCTTT. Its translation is CASRPRGEAFF.

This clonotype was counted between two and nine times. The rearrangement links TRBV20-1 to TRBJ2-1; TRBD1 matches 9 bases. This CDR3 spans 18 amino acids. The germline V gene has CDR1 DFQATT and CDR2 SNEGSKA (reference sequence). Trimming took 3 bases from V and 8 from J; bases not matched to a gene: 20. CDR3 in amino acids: CSARGFGQGISRGDEQFF. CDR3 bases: TGCAGTGCTAGGGGTTTCGGACAGGGGATATCGAGGGGCGATGAGCAGTTCTTC.

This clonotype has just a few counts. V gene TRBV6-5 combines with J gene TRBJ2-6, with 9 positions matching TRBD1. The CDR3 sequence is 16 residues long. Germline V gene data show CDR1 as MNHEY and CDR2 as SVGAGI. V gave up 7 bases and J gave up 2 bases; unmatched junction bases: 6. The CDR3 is CASKGTGGAGANVLTF. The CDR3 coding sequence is TGTGCCAGCAAGGGTACAGGGGGCGCTGGGGCCAACGTCCTGACTTTC.

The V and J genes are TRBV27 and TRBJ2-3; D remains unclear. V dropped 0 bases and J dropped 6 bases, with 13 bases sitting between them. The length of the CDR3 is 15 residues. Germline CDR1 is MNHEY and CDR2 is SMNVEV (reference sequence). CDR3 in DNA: TGTGCCAGCAGTTTATCGACTGCCTCTCGTGATACGCAGTATTTT. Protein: CASSLSTASRDTQYF.

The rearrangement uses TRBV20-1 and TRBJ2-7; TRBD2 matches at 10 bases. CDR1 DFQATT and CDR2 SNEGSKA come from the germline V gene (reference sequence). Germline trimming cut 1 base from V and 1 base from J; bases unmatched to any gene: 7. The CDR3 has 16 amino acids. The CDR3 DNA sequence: TGCAGTGCTAGAGCCCCCGGACTAGCGGCTTCCTACGAGCAGTACTTC. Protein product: CSARAPGLAASYEQYF.

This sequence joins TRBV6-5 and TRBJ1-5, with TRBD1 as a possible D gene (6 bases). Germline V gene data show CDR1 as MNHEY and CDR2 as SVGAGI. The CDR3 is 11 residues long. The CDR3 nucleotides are TGTTCGGACAGTAGCAATCAGCCCCAGCATTTT. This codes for CSDSSNQPQHF.

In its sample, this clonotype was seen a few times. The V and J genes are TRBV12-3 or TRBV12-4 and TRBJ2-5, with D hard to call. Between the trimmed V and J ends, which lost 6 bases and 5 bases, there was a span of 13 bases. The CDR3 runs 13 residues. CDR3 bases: TGTGCCAGCAGCACCGGTATTTGGGAGACCCAGTACTTC. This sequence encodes CASSTGIWETQYF.

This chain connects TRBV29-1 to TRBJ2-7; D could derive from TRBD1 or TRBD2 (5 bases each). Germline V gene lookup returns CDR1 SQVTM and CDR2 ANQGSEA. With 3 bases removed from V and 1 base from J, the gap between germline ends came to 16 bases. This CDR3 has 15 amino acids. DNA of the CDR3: TGCAGCGTTGAGGGAGAGAGGGGAGCGTCCTACGAGCAGTACTTC. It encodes CSVEGERGASYEQYF.